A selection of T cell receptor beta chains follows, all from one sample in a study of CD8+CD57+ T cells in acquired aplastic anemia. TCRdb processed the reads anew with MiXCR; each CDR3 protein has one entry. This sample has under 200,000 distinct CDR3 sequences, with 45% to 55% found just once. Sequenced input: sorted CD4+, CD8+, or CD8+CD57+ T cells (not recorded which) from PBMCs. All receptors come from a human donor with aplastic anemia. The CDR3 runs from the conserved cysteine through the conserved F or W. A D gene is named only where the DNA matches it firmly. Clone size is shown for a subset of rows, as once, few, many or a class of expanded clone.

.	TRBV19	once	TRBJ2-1	CASSIPGNEQFF	TGTGCCAGTAGTATCCCAGGCAATGAGCAGTTCTTC
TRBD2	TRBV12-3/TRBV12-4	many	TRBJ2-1	CASRRAGESYNEQFF	TGTGCCAGCAGACGAGCGGGAGAGTCCTACAATGAGCAGTTCTTC
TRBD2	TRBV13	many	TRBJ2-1	CASTRASGYNEQFF	TGTGCCTCTACCCGGGCTAGCGGGTACAATGAGCAGTTCTTC
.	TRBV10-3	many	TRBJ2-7	CAIGVEQYF	TGTGCCATCGGAGTCGAGCAGTACTTC
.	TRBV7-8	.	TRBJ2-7	CASSSAWAWEQYF	TGTGCCAGCAGCTCCGCCTGGGCGTGGGAGCAGTACTTC
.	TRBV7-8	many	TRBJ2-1	CASSSTSYNEQFF	TGTGCCAGCAGTAGCACCTCCTACAATGAGCAGTTCTTC
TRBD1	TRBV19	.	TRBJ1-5	CASSLGQGADQPQHF	TGTGCCAGTAGTCTTGGACAGGGAGCCGATCAGCCCCAGCATTTT
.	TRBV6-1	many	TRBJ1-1	CASSEYRSEAFF	TGTGCCAGCAGTGAATACAGGTCTGAAGCTTTCTTT
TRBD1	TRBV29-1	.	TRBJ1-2	CSVGQGASNYGYTF	TGCAGCGTAGGACAGGGGGCATCTAACTATGGCTACACCTTC
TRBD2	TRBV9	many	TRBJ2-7	CASSLGLAIPYEQYF	TGTGCCAGCAGCCTCGGACTAGCGATCCCCTACGAGCAGTACTTC
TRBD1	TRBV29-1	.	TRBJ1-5	CSVVTGERQPQHF	TGCAGCGTCGTGACAGGGGAGAGGCAGCCCCAGCATTTT
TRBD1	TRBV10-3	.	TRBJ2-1	CAIKGTGGYNEQFF	TGTGCCATCAAAGGGACAGGGGGCTACAATGAGCAGTTCTTC
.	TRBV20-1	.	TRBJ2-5	CSARVPNEETQYF	TGCAGTGCTAGAGTACCAAACGAGGAGACCCAGTACTTC
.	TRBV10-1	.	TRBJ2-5	CANPIAYHQETQYF	TGCGCCAACCCCATAGCGTACCACCAAGAGACCCAGTACTTC
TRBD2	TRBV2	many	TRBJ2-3	CASGGGGIPSTDTQYF	TGTGCCAGCGGTGGGGGGGGAATTCCTAGCACAGATACGCAGTATTTT
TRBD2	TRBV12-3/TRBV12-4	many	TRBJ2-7	CASNLAGVGEQYF	TGTGCCAGCAACTTAGCGGGAGTCGGGGAGCAGTACTTC
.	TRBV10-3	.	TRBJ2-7	CAISSDGSYEQYF	TGTGCCATCAGTTCAGACGGCAGTTACGAGCAGTACTTC
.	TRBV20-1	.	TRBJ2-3	CSALGGAGSDTQYF	TGCAGTGCCTTAGGAGGGGCCGGGTCAGATACGCAGTATTTT
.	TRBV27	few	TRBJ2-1	CASSLALSYNEQFF	TGTGCCAGCAGTTTAGCACTTTCCTACAATGAGCAGTTCTTC
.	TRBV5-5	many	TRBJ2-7	CASSLSTGLSYEQYF	TGTGCCAGCAGCTTGTCGACAGGCCTCTCCTACGAGCAGTACTTC
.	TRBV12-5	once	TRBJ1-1	CASTLTVTRPPLMNTEAFF	TGTGCTAGCACCCTAACAGTGACGCGCCCACCCCTGATGAACACTGAAGCTTTCTTT
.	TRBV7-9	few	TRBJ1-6	CASSLEGGPLHF	TGTGCCAGCAGCTTAGAGGGAGGACCCCTCCACTTT
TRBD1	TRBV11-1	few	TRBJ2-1	CASSPTGATYNEQFF	TGTGCCAGCAGCCCCACAGGGGCAACCTACAATGAGCAGTTCTTC
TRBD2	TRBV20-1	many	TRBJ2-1	CRGGASGSNEQFF	TGCAGGGGGGGGGCTAGCGGGAGTAATGAGCAGTTCTTC
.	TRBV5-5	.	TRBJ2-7	CASSLDSSEGYEQYF	TGTGCCAGCAGCTTGGACTCCTCGGAAGGCTACGAGCAGTACTTC
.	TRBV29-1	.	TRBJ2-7	CNVVYPGSAYEQYF	TGCAACGTTGTTTACCCAGGGAGCGCGTACGAGCAGTACTTC
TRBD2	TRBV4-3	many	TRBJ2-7	CASSSDSGYEQYF	TGCGCCAGCAGCTCTGATAGCGGGTACGAGCAGTACTTC
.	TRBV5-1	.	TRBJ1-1	CASSFGGTNTEAFF	TGCGCCAGCAGCTTCGGGGGAACTAACACTGAAGCTTTCTTT
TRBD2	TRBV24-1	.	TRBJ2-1	CATSDSTSGSRVDEQFF	TGTGCCACCAGTGATAGTACTAGCGGGAGCCGAGTGGATGAGCAGTTCTTC
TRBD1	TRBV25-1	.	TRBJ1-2	CASSEGGAGGSIDYGYTF	TGTGCCAGCAGTGAAGGGGGGGCAGGGGGCTCCATTGACTATGGCTACACCTTC
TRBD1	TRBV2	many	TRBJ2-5	CASSEGAGGLETQYF	TGTGCCAGCAGTGAAGGGGCAGGGGGCCTAGAGACCCAGTACTTC
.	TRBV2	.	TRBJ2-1	CASSRSGQGDEQFF	TGTGCCAGCAGTAGGTCTGGCCAGGGCGATGAGCAGTTCTTC
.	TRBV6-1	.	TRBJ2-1	CASILIPAGSYNEQFF	TGTGCCAGCATCCTAATCCCAGCGGGCTCCTACAATGAGCAGTTCTTC
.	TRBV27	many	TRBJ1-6	CASSLSIASPLHF	TGTGCCAGCAGTTTATCGATTGCCTCACCCCTCCACTTT
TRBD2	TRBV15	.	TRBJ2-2	CATSRDRGGIGELFF	TGTGCCACCAGCAGAGACCGGGGGGGCATCGGGGAGCTGTTTTTT
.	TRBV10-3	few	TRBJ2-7	CAISGTASYEQYF	TGTGCCATCAGTGGGACAGCCTCCTACGAGCAGTACTTC
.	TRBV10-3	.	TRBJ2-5	CAISSQQGQETQYF	TGTGCCATCTCCTCTCAACAGGGCCAAGAGACCCAGTACTTC
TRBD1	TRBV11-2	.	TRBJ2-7	CASSSPGQINPYEQYF	TGTGCCAGCAGCTCCCCGGGACAGATTAATCCCTACGAGCAGTACTTC
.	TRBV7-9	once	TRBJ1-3	CASSLAGENTIYF	TGTGCCAGCAGTTTGGCAGGGGAAAACACCATATATTTT
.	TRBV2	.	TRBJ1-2	CASSVLQGGGYTF	TGTGCCAGCAGTGTTCTGCAGGGAGGTGGCTACACCTTC
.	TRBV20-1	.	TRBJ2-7	CSAREGVVYEQYF	TGCAGTGCTAGAGAAGGGGTGGTCTACGAGCAGTACTTC
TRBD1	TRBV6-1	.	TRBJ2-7	CASSPLDRGRYEQYF	TGTGCCAGCAGCCCACTGGACAGGGGGCGGTACGAGCAGTACTTC
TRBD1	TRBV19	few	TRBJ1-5	CASRSADRGGNQPQHF	TGTGCCAGTAGAAGTGCCGACAGGGGAGGTAATCAGCCCCAGCATTTT
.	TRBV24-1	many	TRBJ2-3	CATSDWADTQYF	TGTGCCACCAGTGATTGGGCAGATACGCAGTATTTT
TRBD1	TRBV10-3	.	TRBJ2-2	CAIRGQGRGTGELFF	TGTGCCATCAGGGGACAGGGGAGGGGCACCGGGGAGCTGTTTTTT
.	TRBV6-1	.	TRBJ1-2	CASRGGARHYGYTF	TGTGCCAGCCGTGGGGGGGCGCGACACTATGGCTACACCTTC
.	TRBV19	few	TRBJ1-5	CASSATGNQPQHF	TGTGCCAGTAGTGCCACAGGTAATCAGCCCCAGCATTTT
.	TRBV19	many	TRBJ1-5	CASSIDISNQPQHF	TGTGCCAGTAGTATAGACATAAGCAATCAGCCCCAGCATTTT
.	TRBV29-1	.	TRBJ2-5	CSVEGRRLAATQYF	TGCAGCGTTGAAGGACGGAGACTTGCGGCGACCCAGTACTTC
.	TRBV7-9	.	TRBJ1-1	CASSPAEGEAFF	TGTGCCAGCAGCCCAGCGGAGGGAGAAGCTTTCTTT
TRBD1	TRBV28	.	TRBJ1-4	CASSLSPGQGLFF	TGTGCCAGCAGTTTAAGTCCGGGACAGGGACTGTTTTTT
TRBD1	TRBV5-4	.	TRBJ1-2	CASSFGRGDYGYTF	TGTGCCAGCAGCTTCGGCAGGGGGGACTATGGCTACACCTTC
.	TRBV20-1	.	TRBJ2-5	CSARDPFQETQYF	TGCAGTGCTAGAGATCCCTTTCAAGAGACCCAGTACTTC
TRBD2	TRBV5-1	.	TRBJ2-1	CASTGGVGANEQFF	TGCGCCAGCACCGGGGGGGTAGGGGCCAATGAGCAGTTCTTC
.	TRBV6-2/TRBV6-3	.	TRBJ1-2	CASSYDGEFGGYTF	TGTGCCAGCAGTTACGATGGGGAGTTTGGTGGCTACACCTTC
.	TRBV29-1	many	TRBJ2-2	CSVLGQNTGELFF	TGCAGCGTTTTGGGACAGAACACCGGGGAGCTGTTTTTT
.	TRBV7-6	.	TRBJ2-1	CASSPGPLTYNEQFF	TGTGCCAGCAGCCCGGGACCTCTCACCTACAATGAGCAGTTCTTC
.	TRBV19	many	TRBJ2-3	CASSSRDGSTDTQYF	TGTGCCAGTAGTTCCCGGGACGGAAGCACGGATACGCAGTATTTT
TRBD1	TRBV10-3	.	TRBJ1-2	CAISESRGDYGYTF	TGTGCCATCAGTGAGTCCAGGGGGGACTATGGCTACACCTTC
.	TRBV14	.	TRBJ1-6	CASSQEADNSPLHF	TGTGCCAGCAGCCAAGAGGCAGATAATTCACCCCTCCACTTT